This T cell receptor (beta chain) emerged from a study of tumor-infiltrating lymphocytes in primary liver carcinoma. Study overall: Ages ranged from 30 to 69, with HCC or mixed HCC-cholangiocarcinoma. Each of the samples returned roughly 3.65 to 7.5 million productive TCRbeta reads (a yield similar across tissue types).

V lost 6 bases, J lost 14 bases, and 10 bases stayed unmatched. This CDR3 is built from 11 residues. The V gene's germline CDR1 is SQVTM and CDR2 ANQGSEA. This clonotype has at least ten counts. TCR beta cDNA came from 400 to 500 ng total RNA, primed with a constant-region primer. Libraries of TCR beta came from three nested multiplex PCR rounds with slightly modified ARM-PCR. Amplification in the first two PCR rounds was performed using TRBV1-TRBV30 forward primers and a C-beta reverse primer for around 10 cycles each. TCRdb re-analysed the multiplex PCR reads in MiXCR, keeping a single row per CDR3 protein. Here the sample spans under 25,000 distinct CDR3 sequences, about 74% being singletons. Each 20-30 mg portion of unsorted bulk tissue served as the source for co-extraction of RNA and DNA. Treatment-naive at the time, the patients had chronic HBV infection. Every tumor contributed samples taken at five separate regions.

This clonotype was sampled from a young woman with primary liver carcinoma and hepatitis B virus infection. Sequencing was carried out using liver tumor tissue from sampling region 5. Documented subset: tumor region T5, tumor centre. This chain joins TRBV29-1 and TRBJ2-3, with TRBD1 identical over 8 bases. The CDR3 here is CSVADRERVYF. CDR3 DNA sequence: TGCAGCGTGGCGGACAGGGAGAGAGTGTATTTT.